This passage covers 12 T cell receptor beta chains from one sample sequenced in a study of blood T cell repertoires in COVID-19. Repertoires were generated with immunoSEQ multiplex PCR, while TCRdb's copy carries only in-frame clones and drops some. The table includes roughly 90,000 clones, approximately 90% detected once. Sample: peripheral blood. Source of these receptors: a man in his forties or fifties with acute or convalescent COVID-19.

The chain carries TRBV27 and TRBJ2-1, with 14 bases that match TRBD2. The length of the CDR3 is 17 residues. Looked up from germline, CDR1 is MNHEY and CDR2 is SMNVEV (reference sequence). Trimming at V came to 3 bases and at J to 4 bases, leaving 5 bases not matched to a gene. CDR3 in DNA: TGTGCCAGCAGTTTGGGGACTAGCGGGAGTACTTACAATGAGCAGTTCTTC. It yields the protein CASSLGTSGSTYNEQFF.

CDR3 amino acids: CATSGTGIAGGYGYTF. For the CDR3, the DNA is TGTGCCACCAGTGGGACAGGCATAGCCGGGGGCTATGGCTACACCTTC. The V call is TRBV24-1, the J call TRBJ1-2; 7 nucleotides match TRBD1. Germline V lookup: CDR1 KGHDR, CDR2 SFDVKD. Trimming removed 5 bases from V and 4 bases from J; junction bases left unmatched: 12. This CDR3 spans 16 amino acids.

The chain carries TRBV21-1 and TRBJ2-5; the DNA was not used to check the table's D call, TRBD2. TRBV21-1 is a known pseudogene. This CDR3 spans 16 amino acids. CDR3 nucleotide sequence: TGTGCCAGCAGCAAAGCGCAGTGTCTCCTTAGGAGGACCCAGTACTTC. It specifies CASSKAQCLLRRTQYF.

The chain couples TRBV13 to TRBJ2-7; the D is unclear. The CDR3 covers 12 residues. Germline V CDR1 and CDR2: PRHDT, FYEKMQ (reference sequence). V shed 4 bases and J shed 0 bases, with 4 bases lying between them. The CDR3 spells CASSSRSYEQYF. The CDR3 DNA is TGTGCCAGCAGCTCCCGCTCCTACGAGCAGTACTTC.

The CDR3 spells CASRDRKEGYTF. The CDR3, as DNA: TGTGCCAGCCGGGACAGGAAGGAAGGCTACACCTTC. The chain uses TRBV28 and TRBJ1-2; 8 bases are shared with TRBD1. From germline, CDR1 is MDHEN and CDR2 SYDVKM. The CDR3 contains 12 residues. Trimming removed 8 bases from V and 8 bases from J; junction bases left unmatched: 7.

This chain uses TRBV18 with TRBJ1-4; the D is unclear. This CDR3 has 14 amino acids. Looked up from germline, CDR1 is KGHSH and CDR2 is LQKENI. Deletions cut 4 bases from V and 0 bases from J, with 6 bases between. For the CDR3, the DNA is TGTGCCAGCTCACAACACCCAACTAATGAAAAACTGTTTTTT. Translation gives CASSQHPTNEKLFF.

This clone appeared a few times. The V gene is TRBV19, the J gene TRBJ1-1, with D possibly matching TRBD1 (5 bases). Germline V gene data show CDR1 as LNHDA and CDR2 as SQIVND (reference sequence). Deletions cut 3 bases from V and 4 bases from J, with 9 bases between. This CDR3 spans 13 amino acids. The CDR3 nucleotides read TGTGCCAGTAGTATTACAGGATTCACTGAAGCTTTCTTT. This sequence encodes CASSITGFTEAFF.

This sequence joins TRBV4-1 and TRBJ2-1; 7 bases line up with TRBD1. The V gene's germline CDR1 is MGHRA and CDR2 YSYEKL. This CDR3 is 12 amino acids long. The V segment lost 2 bases and the J segment 9 bases; nucleotides outside the gene matches: 1. The CDR3 loop reads CASSQTGVEQFF. DNA of the CDR3: TGCGCCAGCAGCCAAACAGGGGTTGAGCAGTTCTTC.

The gene calls are TRBV28 and TRBJ1-5, with D tentatively TRBD1 (5 bases). Deletions cut 5 bases from V and 1 base from J, with 6 bases between. The CDR3 loop spans 13 amino acids. Germline CDR1 MDHEN, CDR2 SYDVKM. This CDR3 is CASSPGSNQPQHF. In DNA form, the CDR3 reads TGTGCCAGCAGTCCAGGGAGCAATCAGCCCCAGCATTTT.

V is TRBV12-3 or TRBV12-4 and J is TRBJ1-2; D possibly corresponds to TRBD1 (6 bases). There are 12 residues in the CDR3. CDR3 sequence: CGGQGRDYGYTF. CDR3 bases: TGTGGCGGGCAGGGGAGAGACTATGGCTACACCTTC.

The chain recombines TRBV2 with TRBJ2-7, with a tentative D call TRBD2 (6 bases). Trimming took 6 bases from V and 5 from J, leaving 14 bases between them. The CDR3 is 13 amino acids. Germline V gives CDR1 SNHLY, CDR2 FYNNEI. This CDR3 is CASRRDFSNEQYV. The CDR3 DNA reads TGTGCCAGCAGAAGGGACTTTTCCAACGAGCAGTACGTC.

The chain combines TRBV9 with TRBJ2-5; D unresolved. V dropped 2 bases and J dropped 5 bases, with 16 bases sitting between them. The CDR3 contains 15 residues. Germline values: CDR1 SGDLS, CDR2 YYNGEE. The CDR3 DNA is TGTGCCAGCAGCGTCGGTGCCGGGTTCGGGGAGACCCAGTACTTC. This gives the protein CASSVGAGFGETQYF.